This passage covers 21 T cell receptor beta chains from one sample sequenced in a study of tumor and adjacent non-tumor tissue in lung cancer. This sample's RNA came from whole unsorted tissue. Distant lung tissue was collected more than 3 cm away from the tumor edge. A modified ARM-PCR protocol with three rounds of nested PCR amplified TCRbeta. TCRdb fed the multiplex PCR reads into MiXCR, producing one record per CDR3 protein. The data contain some 100,000 distinct CDR3 sequences, 80% of them singletons. What was sequenced was distant non-tumor lung tissue. These receptors were collected from a man aged 60 to 69 with small cell lung cancer.

Remarks on this clonotype: The conserved closing phenylalanine or tryptophan is absent in this CDR3, likely reflecting a read error. The chain uses TRBV12-3 or TRBV12-4 and TRBJ2-1, with D uncertain. This CDR3 region has 13 residues. The CDR3 reads CVSSLGLYNEQFS. CDR3 sequence (DNA): TGTGTCAGCAGTTTAGGTCTCTACAATGAGCAGTTCTCC.

The genes are TRBV12-3 or TRBV12-4 and TRBJ2-5; D not certain. This CDR3 contains 13 residues. V was pared by 6 bases and J by 3 bases, with 11 bases between. CDR3 sequence (DNA): TGTGCCAGCAGGCCGTCAGAGAAAGAGACCCAGTACTTC. This codes for CASRPSEKETQYF.

This rearrangement joins TRBV11-2 to TRBJ2-1; TRBD2 agrees at 8 bases. Trimming took 7 bases from V and 9 from J; bases not matched to a gene: 17. Germline values: CDR1 SGHAT, CDR2 FQNNGV. This CDR3 has 16 amino acids. The CDR3 nucleotides are TGTGCCAGCAACCCAGCTGGGACTAACGGGGGGGTTGAGCAGTTCTTC. It codes for CASNPAGTNGGVEQFF.

For this clonotype: No conserved phenylalanine or tryptophan ends this CDR3, so it is likely a read error. The DNA is omitted, as the CDR3 cannot be located on it reliably, and the CDR3 follows TCRdb's listing. The genes are TRBV12-3 or TRBV12-4 and TRBJ1-1; the table's D call, TRBD1, has no DNA check behind it. Ends included, the CDR3 has 13 residues. The CDR3 loop is CASSLRGEGETFS.

Notes on this clonotype: At one boundary the junction diverges from the germline segment, which might be a read error. V gene TRBV4-1 combines with J gene TRBJ2-1, with D uncertain. Germline assignment: CDR1 MGHRA and CDR2 YSYEKL. This CDR3 is 16 amino acids long. The CDR3 spells CTSSQRSQTVKNEQFF. CDR3 bases: TGCACCAGCAGCCAAAGAAGTCAGACGGTAAAGAATGAGCAGTTCTTC.

The CDR3 region has the DNA TGTGCCAGCACAGCCTTGCCGGGACAGGGGGTGCGAAATACGCAGTATTTT. It encodes CASTALPGQGVRNTQYF. The chain recombines TRBV6-2 or TRBV6-3 with TRBJ2-3; TRBD1 matches at 11 bases. Germline V gives CDR1 MNHEY, CDR2 SVGEGT. The CDR3 contains 17 residues. After removal of 7 bases from V and 7 bases from J, the junction contained 16 bases not matched to a gene.

With respect to this clonotype: Because it lacks the conserved phenylalanine or tryptophan at the end, this CDR3 is likely a read error. The rearrangement uses TRBV6-5 and TRBJ1-1, with a possible D match to TRBD1 (6 bases). In germline, CDR1 is MNHEY, CDR2 SVGAGI. The CDR3 runs to 16 residues. V was cut by 6 bases and J by 3 bases, with 20 bases left in between. CDR3 region: CASSQPRQAGYTEAFS. Here the CDR3 DNA reads TGTGCCAGCAGCCAGCCCCGACAGGCAGGGTACACTGAAGCTTTCTCT.

To note about this clonotype: A read error may produce the germline difference seen at one junction end. V gene TRBV29-1 combines with J gene TRBJ2-1, with a tentative D call TRBD2 (6 bases). Germline V gene sequence: CDR1 SQVTM, CDR2 ANQGSEA. The CDR3 is 15 amino acids. In DNA form, the CDR3 reads TGCAGCGTTGAATTAGCGGACAATCCCTATAATGAGCAGCTCTTC. This translates into CSVELADNPYNEQLF.

The V and J genes are TRBV5-5 and TRBJ2-7; a weak D match, TRBD2 (5 bases). The CDR3 is 15 residues long. Germline CDR1 is SGHKS and CDR2 is YYEKEE (reference sequence). The CDR3 loop reads CVNSWRVGSSYEQYF. DNA for the CDR3: TGTGTCAACAGCTGGCGGGTGGGGTCCTCCTACGAGCAGTACTTC.

J is TRBJ2-7 and V is TRBV4-1; D is perhaps TRBD2 (5 bases). CDR1 MGHRA and CDR2 YSYEKL come from the germline V gene. The CDR3 spans 15 residues. V was cut by 1 base and J by 1 base, with 11 bases left in between. The CDR3 reads CASSQVSTGSYEQYF. CDR3 nucleotides: TGCGCCAGCAGCCAAGTGTCGACGGGGTCCTACGAGCAGTACTTC.

A note on this clonotype: One end of the junction does not line up with germline, which may come from a read error. The rearrangement joins TRBV12-3 or TRBV12-4 to TRBJ2-5; D possibly corresponds to TRBD2 (6 bases). The CDR3 totals 15 residues. This CDR3 reads CVSSPTSGAMETQYF. CDR3 nucleotides: TGTGTCAGCAGTCCGACTAGTGGCGCGATGGAGACCCAATACTTC.

V usage is TRBV30 and J usage is TRBJ2-3; possibly TRBD1 for D (5 bases). V lost 2 bases and J 3 bases, leaving 12 bases between the germline ends. The germline CDR1 and CDR2 sequences are GTSNPN and SVGIG (reference sequence). This CDR3 has 14 residues. The CDR3 sequence: CAWSIRQLTDTQYF. Here the CDR3 DNA reads TGTGCCTGGAGTATACGACAGCTTACAGATACGCAGTATTTT.

The chain uses TRBV11-1 and TRBJ2-2, with 9 nucleotides matching TRBD1. J gave up 6 bases and V 4 bases, and 9 bases lay outside the gene matches. CDR3 size: 16 residues. The germline V gene encodes CDR1 SGHAT and CDR2 FQDESV (reference sequence). This CDR3 is CASSSRDRVDAGELFF. In DNA form, the CDR3 reads TGTGCCAGCAGCTCCCGGGACAGGGTAGACGCCGGGGAGCTGTTTTTT.

This chain uses TRBV28 with TRBJ2-3; 8 bases match TRBD1. The germline V gene has CDR1 MDHEN and CDR2 SYDVKM. J lost 2 bases, V lost 3 bases, and 13 bases had no gene match. The CDR3 is made up of 18 amino acids. The CDR3 DNA reads TGTGCCAGCAGTTTTATGTTGCAGGGGGCAGGGAACACAGATACGCAGTATTTT. Residues: CASSFMLQGAGNTDTQYF.

The genes are TRBV5-4 and TRBJ2-7; weak D call: TRBD1 (5 bases). The length of the CDR3 is 14 residues. The V end lost 9 bases, the J end lost 5 bases, and 21 bases lay between the germline ends. Germline-derived CDR1 and CDR2 are SGHNT and YYREEE (reference sequence). The CDR3 region has the DNA TGTGCCAACAGTATTCCAGGGTACGGCAACGAGCAGTACGTC. The encoded protein is CANSIPGYGNEQYV.

Concerning this clonotype: A clone one base away is much larger, so this may be a read error. The chain carries TRBV4-2 and TRBJ2-1; TRBD2 agrees at 8 bases. This CDR3 is built from 17 residues. Germline V gene data show CDR1 as LGHNA and CDR2 as YNFKEQ. The CDR3: CVSSPRSLTNGRGEQFF. The CDR3 bases are TGTGTCAGCAGCCCTCGGAGCCTGACTAACGGGAGGGGTGAGCAGTTCTTC.

In the case of this clonotype: One junction end disagrees with the germline gene, perhaps due to a read error. The CDR3 here is CASSLVGLLRIDTQYF. CDR3 DNA: TGCGCCAGCAGCCTAGTAGGTCTTCTCCGCATAGATACGCAGTATTTT. The chain employs TRBV11-2 and TRBJ2-3; D is unclear. Germline V gene sequence: CDR1 SGHAT, CDR2 FQNNGV. This CDR3 comprises 16 residues.

Note on this clonotype: The junction does not match germline at one end; this may be a read error. J is TRBJ2-1 and V is TRBV11-2; D perhaps matches TRBD1 (5 bases). Germline CDR1 SGHAT, CDR2 FQNNGV. The CDR3 runs 17 residues. The CDR3 loop is CASGLVTAQCSYDEQFF. The CDR3, as DNA: TGTGCCAGCGGCTTAGTGACAGCCCAGTGCTCCTACGATGAGCAGTTCTTC.

This chain links TRBV6-1 with TRBJ2-1; no definite D call. V lost 7 bases, J lost 7 bases, and 17 bases lay in between. The CDR3 sequence is 14 residues long. Germline V gene lookup returns CDR1 MNHNS and CDR2 SASEGT. DNA of the CDR3: TGTGCCAGCATCTTTAGCAGCAGTAGTAATGAGCAGTTCTTC. It is translated as CASIFSSSSNEQFF.

This clonotype was counted between two and nine times. This is likely a read error, given that the CDR3 carries no conserved phenylalanine or tryptophan at its end. For the CDR3, the DNA is TGTACCAGCAGGTCGTCGAACACAGATACGCAGTATTCT. Protein: CTSRSSNTDTQYS. The gene calls are TRBV6-6 and TRBJ2-3; D is uncertain. The germline V gene has CDR1 MNHNY and CDR2 SVGAGI (reference sequence). CDR3 length: 13 amino acids.

On this clonotype: Since a much larger clone is just one base distant, this may be a read error. The rearrangement joins TRBV30 to TRBJ2-7; tentatively, D is TRBD2 (7 bases). Germline lookup yields CDR1 GTSNPN and CDR2 SVGIG (reference sequence). This CDR3 comprises 12 residues. The V gene lost 8 bases and the J gene lost 5 bases, with 16 bases spanning the gap. CDR3 region: CARNWGGHEQYF. The CDR3 nucleotides are TGTGCCCGGAACTGGGGGGGCCACGAGCAGTACTTC.